The entry below gives a single T cell receptor beta chain sequence along with its context. Its antigen is not identified. The CDR3 sequence is 15 residues long. Germline V gives CDR1 SEHNR, CDR2 FQNEAQ (reference sequence). Deletions cut 5 bases from V and 1 base from J, with 13 bases between. This sample stems from a study of T cells in Graves' hyperthyroidism and ophthalmopathy. Recently diagnosed hyperthyroidism of less than 2 months' duration affected patients aged 18 to 65. Clinicians diagnosed patients from clinical symptoms, serum thyroxine and TRAb, thyroid ultrasound and orbital computed tomography. Fresh 10 ml peripheral blood yielded PBMCs. Study-wide points: Ophthalmopathy got predicted by the model a median around 6.8 months before its onset.

RNA transcripts provided the source from which TCR beta CDR3 regions were amplified. Using the HTBI primer set, a first-round RT-PCR was run on the TCR CDR3. TCRdb independently ran MiXCR on the multiplex PCR reads; one entry per CDR3 protein. Among under 450,000 distinct CDR3 sequences, 15% to 18% were seen once, and the ten largest hold roughly 14%. The chain links TRBV7-9 to TRBJ2-3; D tentatively reads TRBD1 or TRBD2 (6 bases each). The clonotype originates from a woman aged 18 to 35 with Graves' hyperthyroidism. The sequenced material came from blood. For the CDR3, the DNA is TGTGCCAGCAGCCCTGGGGGCGGGGGCACAGATACGCAGTATTTT. The encoded protein is CASSPGGGGTDTQYF.